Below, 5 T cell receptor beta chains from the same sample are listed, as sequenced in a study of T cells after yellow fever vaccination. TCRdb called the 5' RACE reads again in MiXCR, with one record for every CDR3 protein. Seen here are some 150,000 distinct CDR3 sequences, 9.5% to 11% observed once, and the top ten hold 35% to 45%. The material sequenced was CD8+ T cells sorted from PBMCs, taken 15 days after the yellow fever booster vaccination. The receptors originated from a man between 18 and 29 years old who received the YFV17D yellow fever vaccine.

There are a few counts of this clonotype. CDR3 sequence (DNA): TGTGCCAGCTCCCGGCTCGGCGGGAGCTCCTACAATGAGCAGTTCTTC. Protein product: CASSRLGGSSYNEQFF. The rearrangement joins TRBV18 to TRBJ2-1, with 7 bases that match TRBD2. The germline CDR1 and CDR2 sequences are KGHSH and LQKENI. Trimming at V came to 6 bases and at J to 0 bases, leaving 8 bases not matched to a gene. The CDR3 runs 16 residues.

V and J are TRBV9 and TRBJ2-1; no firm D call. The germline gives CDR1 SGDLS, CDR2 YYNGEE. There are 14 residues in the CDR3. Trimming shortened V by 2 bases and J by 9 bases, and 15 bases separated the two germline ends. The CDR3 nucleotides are TGTGCCAGCAGCGTCGGCCGAGCTGGGGTTGAGCAGTTCTTC. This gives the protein CASSVGRAGVEQFF.

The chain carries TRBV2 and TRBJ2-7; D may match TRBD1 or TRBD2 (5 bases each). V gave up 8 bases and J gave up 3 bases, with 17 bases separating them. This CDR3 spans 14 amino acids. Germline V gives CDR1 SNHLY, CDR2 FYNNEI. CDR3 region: CASDSGRTRYEQYF. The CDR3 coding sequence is TGTGCCAGCGACTCGGGACGGACCCGCTACGAGCAGTACTTC.

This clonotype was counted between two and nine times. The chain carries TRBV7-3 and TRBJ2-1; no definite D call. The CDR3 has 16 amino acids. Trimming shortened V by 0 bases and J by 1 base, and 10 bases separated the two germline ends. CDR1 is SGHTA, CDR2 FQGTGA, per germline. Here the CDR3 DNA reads TGTGCCAGCAGCTTAACGCGAACAGCATCCTACAATGAGCAGTTCTTC. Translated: CASSLTRTASYNEQFF.

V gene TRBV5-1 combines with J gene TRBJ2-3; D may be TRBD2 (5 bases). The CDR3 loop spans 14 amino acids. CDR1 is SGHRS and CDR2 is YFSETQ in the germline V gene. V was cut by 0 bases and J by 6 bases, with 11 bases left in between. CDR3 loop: CASSLGLPHDTQYF. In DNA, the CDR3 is TGCGCCAGCAGCTTGGGACTACCCCACGATACGCAGTATTTT.